Presented here are 7 T cell receptor beta chains from one specimen sequenced in a study of T cell changes during pregnancy in multiple sclerosis. Produced via immunoSEQ multiplex PCR; TCRdb's table is partial and in-frame only. The sample contains approximately 82,000 clones, around nine tenths of which appear only once. The sample in question was CD4+ T cells from peripheral blood mononuclear cells, obtained in the second trimester of pregnancy. Receptors originate from a female donor with multiple sclerosis, enrolled in a pregnancy study.

The V and J genes are TRBV11-3 and TRBJ1-6, with 7 positions matching TRBD1. The CDR3 loop spans 14 amino acids. CDR1 and CDR2 (germline): SGHNT, YENEEA. With V trimmed by 5 bases and J by 9 bases, 7 bases remained unmatched. The CDR3 protein is CASSPGGGGSPLHF. CDR3 sequence (DNA): TGTGCCAGCAGCCCAGGAGGGGGCGGTTCACCCCTCCACTTT. Drawing the rest from reference TRBV11-3 and TRBJ1-6, the complete variable domain is EAGVVQSPRYKIIEKKQPVAFWCNPISGHNTLYWYLQNLGQGPELLIRYENEEAVDDSQLPKDRFSAERLKGVDSTLKIQPAELGDSAVYLCASSPGGGGSPLHFGNGTRLTVT.

The gene calls are TRBV28 and TRBJ1-6, with D hard to call. The CDR3 loop spans 13 amino acids. CDR1 and CDR2 from the germline V gene are MDHEN and SYDVKM. Trimming left V 3 bases short and J 5 bases short, with 5 bases between. CDR3 nucleotides: TGTGCCAGCAGTTTTCCTGATAATTCACCCCTCCACTTT. It encodes CASSFPDNSPLHF.

The rearrangement links TRBV28 to TRBJ1-6; D may be TRBD1 (5 bases). Deletions cut 5 bases from V and 6 bases from J, with 14 bases between. This CDR3 region has 15 residues. Looked up from germline, CDR1 is MDHEN and CDR2 is SYDVKM. CDR3 nucleotides: TGTGCCAGCAGTCTCCACCGCGGGGGTAATTCACCCCTCCACTTT. Its translation: CASSLHRGGNSPLHF.

This clone turned up a few times. V and J are TRBV7-2 and TRBJ2-1; maybe TRBD2 (5 bases). The CDR3 covers 17 residues. The V gene's germline CDR1 is SGHTA and CDR2 FQGNSA. V lost 6 bases and J lost 4, with 22 bases in between. This chain's CDR3 is CASRGLLDPLHYNEQFF. CDR3 sequence (DNA): TGTGCCAGCAGGGGCCTACTAGACCCTTTACATTACAATGAGCAGTTCTTC.

The chain is built from TRBV7-9 and TRBJ2-3, with 12 bases identical to TRBD2. This CDR3 is built from 17 residues. Germline values: CDR1 SEHNR, CDR2 FQNEAQ (reference sequence). J gave up 2 bases and V 1 base, and 4 bases lay outside the gene matches. Written as DNA, the CDR3 is TGTGCCAGCAGCTTAGTACTAGCGGGGGGCTTCACAGATACGCAGTATTTT. Translated, it gives CASSLVLAGGFTDTQYF.

For the CDR3, the DNA is TGTGCCAGCAGCCCAGGACTAGCGGGAGTCCCCGGGGAGCTGTTTTTT. Translation gives CASSPGLAGVPGELFF. The V gene is TRBV5-4, the J gene TRBJ2-2; 13 bases are shared with TRBD2. Germline CDR1 SGHNT, CDR2 YYREEE (reference sequence). Unmatched junction bases numbered 6, after V lost 4 bases and J lost 6 bases. The length of the CDR3 is 16 residues.

The chain recombines TRBV2 with TRBJ1-2, with 9 positions matching TRBD1. V was pared by 5 bases and J by 0 bases, with 16 bases of the junction left unmatched. The CDR3 runs 19 residues. CDR1 is SNHLY, CDR2 FYNNEI, per germline. The CDR3 DNA follows: TGTGCCAGCAGTCCTTACTGGACAGGGGACCTGTGGGCTAACTATGGCTACACCTTC. It is translated as CASSPYWTGDLWANYGYTF.